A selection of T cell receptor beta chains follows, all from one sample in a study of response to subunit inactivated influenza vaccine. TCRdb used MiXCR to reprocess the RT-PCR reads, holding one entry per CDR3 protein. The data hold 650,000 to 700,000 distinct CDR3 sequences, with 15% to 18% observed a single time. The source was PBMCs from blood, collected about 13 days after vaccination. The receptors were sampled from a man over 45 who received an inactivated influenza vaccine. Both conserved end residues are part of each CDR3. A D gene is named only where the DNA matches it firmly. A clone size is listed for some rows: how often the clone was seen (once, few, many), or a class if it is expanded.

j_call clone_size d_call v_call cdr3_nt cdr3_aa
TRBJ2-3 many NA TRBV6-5 TGTGCCAGCAGTTACGAGCAGTTAAAAGGGGATACGCAGTATTTT CASSYEQLKGDTQYF
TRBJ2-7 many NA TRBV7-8 TGTGCCAGCAGCACGGGACCGGCTAACTACGAGCAGTACTTC CASSTGPANYEQYF
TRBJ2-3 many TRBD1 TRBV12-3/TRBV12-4 TGTGCCAGCAGCAACAGGGGAAGGGACCCCACAGATACGCAGTATTTT CASSNRGRDPTDTQYF
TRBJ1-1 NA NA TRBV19 TGTGCCAGTCGGACAGCCGCGAACACTGAAGCTTTCTTT CASRTAANTEAFF
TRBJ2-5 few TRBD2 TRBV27 TGTGCCAGCAGTTTCTCCGGACTAGCGGGAGTCCCCCAGTACTTC CASSFSGLAGVPQYF
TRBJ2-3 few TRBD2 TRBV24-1 TGTGCCACCAGTGACCCCACTATAGCGGGGGGGGGGCCAGATACGCAGTATTTT CATSDPTIAGGGPDTQYF
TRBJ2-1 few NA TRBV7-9 TGTGCCAGCAGCTTAGGATACAGTCTAAATGAGCAGTTCTTC CASSLGYSLNEQFF
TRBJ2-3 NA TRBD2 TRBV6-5 TGTGCCAGCAGTTACTCGACTAGCGGGGGGGGCACAGATACGCAGTATTTT CASSYSTSGGGTDTQYF
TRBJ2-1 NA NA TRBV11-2 TGTGCCAGCAGCTTAGGGTTTGGAGGGGCCAATGAGCAGTTCTTC CASSLGFGGANEQFF
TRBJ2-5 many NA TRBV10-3 TGTGCCATCCGTGAGGAAGTGGGGGAGACCCAGTACTTC CAIREEVGETQYF
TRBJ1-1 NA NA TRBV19 TGTGCCACTAGTATAGTGCACACCGGGAACACTGAAGCTTTCTTT CATSIVHTGNTEAFF
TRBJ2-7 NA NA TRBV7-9 TGTGCCAGCAGCCCTCTCGGGCGCTACGAGCAGTACTTC CASSPLGRYEQYF
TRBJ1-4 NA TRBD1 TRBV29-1 TGCAGCGTTGGACGGGACAGGGGGTATGAAAAACTGTTTTTT CSVGRDRGYEKLFF
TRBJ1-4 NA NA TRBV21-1 TGTGCCAGCAGCAAACCACGGACAGGGCGTAATGAAAAACTGTTTTTT CASSKPRTGRNEKLFF
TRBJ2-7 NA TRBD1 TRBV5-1 TGCGCCAGCAGCTTGGGGAGGACAGGGGGAAACTACGAGCAGTACTTC CASSLGRTGGNYEQYF
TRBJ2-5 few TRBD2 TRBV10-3 TGTGCCATCAGTGTTAGACTAGCGGGGACGTTGGGCGAGACCCAGTACTTC CAISVRLAGTLGETQYF
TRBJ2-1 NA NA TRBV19 TGTGCCAGTAGTATAGAGGCTGGGAACAATGAGCAGTTCTTC CASSIEAGNNEQFF
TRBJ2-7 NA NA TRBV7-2 TGTGCCAGCAGCTTAGGAGCAGTAGGGGGCTCCTACGAGCAGTACTTC CASSLGAVGGSYEQYF
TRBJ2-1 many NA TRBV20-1 TGCAGTGCTAGAGATAGGCGGGATGAGCAGTTCTTC CSARDRRDEQFF
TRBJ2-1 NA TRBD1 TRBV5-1 TGCGCCAGCAGCTTGCAGGGGGCGGTCGGTGAGCAGTTCTTC CASSLQGAVGEQFF
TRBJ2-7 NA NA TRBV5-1 TGCGCCAGCAGCTACCAACCGGGAAGTGGCTCCTACGAGCAGTACTTC CASSYQPGSGSYEQYF
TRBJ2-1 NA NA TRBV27 TGTGCCACCTCAGTGGGGACCCAGGGGAGGAATGAGCAGTTCTTC CATSVGTQGRNEQFF
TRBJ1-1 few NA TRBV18 TGTGCCAGCTCACCATCTAGGAGCACTGAAGCTTTCTTT CASSPSRSTEAFF
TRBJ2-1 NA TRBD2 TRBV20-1 TGCAGTGCTGAAAGGGTCGGACTAGGAGATGCCCGTGGTGAGCAGTTCTTC CSAERVGLGDARGEQFF
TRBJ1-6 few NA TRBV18 TGTGCCAGCTCTCTTGACGGTGGATGGAATTCACCCCTCCACTTT CASSLDGGWNSPLHF
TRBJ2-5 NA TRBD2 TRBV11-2 TGTGCCAGCAGCCATCGACCAGGACTAGCGGGAGGGTCAGAGACCCAGTACTTC CASSHRPGLAGGSETQYF
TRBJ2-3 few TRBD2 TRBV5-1 TGCGCCAGCAGCTTGTTGACTAGCGGGTCGAGCACAGATACGCAGTATTTT CASSLLTSGSSTDTQYF
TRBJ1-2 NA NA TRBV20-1 TGCAGTGCTAGAGGCCTGACAGGAGAATATGGCTACACCTTC CSARGLTGEYGYTF
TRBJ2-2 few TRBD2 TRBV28 TGTGCCAGCAGTTTAGTTGGCGGGAGGCCGGGGGAGCTGTTTTTT CASSLVGGRPGELFF
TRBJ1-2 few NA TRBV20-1 TGCAGTGCTATAGAGGGGACAAGCTATGGCTACACCTTC CSAIEGTSYGYTF
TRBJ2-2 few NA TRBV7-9 TGTGCCAGCAGCCTGCAGGGAAGTACCGGGGAGCTGTTTTTT CASSLQGSTGELFF
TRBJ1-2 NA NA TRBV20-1 TGCAGTGCTAGTTCTGGGGAGAATAACTATGGCTACACCTTC CSASSGENNYGYTF
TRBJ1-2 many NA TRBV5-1 TGCGCCAGCAGCTTGACAGGAGACTCTAACTATGGCTACACCTTC CASSLTGDSNYGYTF
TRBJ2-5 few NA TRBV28 TGTGCCAGCAGTTCAATGGACCAAGAGACCCAGTACTTC CASSSMDQETQYF
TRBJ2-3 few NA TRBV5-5 TGTGCCAGCAGCCGGGTCCCTGGTGGAACAGATACGCAGTATTTT CASSRVPGGTDTQYF
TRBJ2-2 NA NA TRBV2 TGTGCCAGCAGTGCCTCTATGGTTACCGGGGAGCTGTTTTTT CASSASMVTGELFF
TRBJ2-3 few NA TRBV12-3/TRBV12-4 TGTGCCAGCGGGTGGGGGGATACGCAGTATTTT CASGWGDTQYF
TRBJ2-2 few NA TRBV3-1 TGTGCCAGCAGCCAACGGGGTTCGAACACCGGGGAGCTGTTTTTT CASSQRGSNTGELFF
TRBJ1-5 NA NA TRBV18 TGTGCCAGCTCACCACAGGGGTTGGGACCGAATCAGCCCCAGCATTTT CASSPQGLGPNQPQHF
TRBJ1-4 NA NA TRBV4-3 TGCGCCAGCAGCCGACAGACAGGTTCCGCAGAAAAACTGTTTTTT CASSRQTGSAEKLFF
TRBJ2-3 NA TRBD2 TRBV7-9 TGTGCCAGCAGCTTCTCCCTGGGGGGGGGAACAGATACGCAGTATTTT CASSFSLGGGTDTQYF
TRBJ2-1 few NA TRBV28 TGTGCCAGCAGTGTTAATCTACCAGGAGGTCCCTACAATGAGCAGTTCTTC CASSVNLPGGPYNEQFF
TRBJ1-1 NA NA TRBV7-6 TGTGCCAGCAGACGAATGCGAGGGAACACTGAAGCTTTCTTT CASRRMRGNTEAFF
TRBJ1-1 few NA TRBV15 TGTGCCACCAGCAGAGAATTGAATCTTGAAGCTTTCTTT CATSRELNLEAFF
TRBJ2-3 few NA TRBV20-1 TGCAGTGCTAGTAAATTAGATACGCAGTATTTT CSASKLDTQYF
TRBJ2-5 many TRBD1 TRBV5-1 TGCGCCAGCAGCCACGGGACAGGGGTAGAGACCCAGTACTTC CASSHGTGVETQYF
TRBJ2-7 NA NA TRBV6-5 TGTGCCAGCAGTTACTCGGCAAGGGGAAACTACGAGCAGTACTTC CASSYSARGNYEQYF
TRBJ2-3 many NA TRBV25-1 TGTGCCAGCAGTCGGAGGGGCGGCACAGATACGCAGTATTTT CASSRRGGTDTQYF
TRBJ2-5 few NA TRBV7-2 TGTGCCAGCAGCCGACGGACGGGGGAAGAGACCCAGTACTTC CASSRRTGEETQYF
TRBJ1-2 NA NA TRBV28 TGTGCCAGCAGTCCCGACAGGAGATTCAACTATGGCTACACCTTC CASSPDRRFNYGYTF
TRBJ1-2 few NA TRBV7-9 TGTGCCAGCAGCCTAGGACAGCGCCACTATGGCTACACCTTC CASSLGQRHYGYTF
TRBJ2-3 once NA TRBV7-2 TGTGCCAGCAGCTTAGACGCGGGAACGCAGTATTTT CASSLDAGTQYF
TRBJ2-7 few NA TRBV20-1 TGCAGTGCGCGAAAAGGGTCCTACGAGCAGTACTTC CSARKGSYEQYF
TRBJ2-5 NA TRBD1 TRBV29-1 TGCAGCCCCGACCGGGACAGGGGCTGTGAAGAGACCCAGTACTTC CSPDRDRGCEETQYF
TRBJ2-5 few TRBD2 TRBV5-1 TGCGCCAGCAGCTTGGTCCTAGCGGGAGCCCAAGAGACCCAGTACTTC CASSLVLAGAQETQYF